These T cell receptor beta chains were read from a single sample in a study of T cell repertoires in cytomegalovirus infection. Their antigens remain unidentified. TCRdb called the reads again in MiXCR, with one record for every CDR3 protein. The repertoire includes roughly 920,000 distinct CDR3 sequences, around a third of them detected once, and around 15% sits in the top ten. Sequencing was performed on cultured CD8+ T cells from PBMCs, taken from culture after CMV antigen stimulation. The source of these receptors is a human donor in good health (CMV status not recorded). Some clones in this sample may be carry-over from other donors' samples. CDR3s include the opening cysteine and the closing phenylalanine or tryptophan. D genes are given only for firm matches. Only part of the rows carry a size: once, few, many, or a class if the clone is expanded.

j_call clone_size v_call d_call cdr3_nt cdr3_aa
TRBJ1-5 . TRBV7-8 . TGTGCCAGCAGCCGGGACGGTAATCAGTCCCAGCATTTT CASSRDGNQSQHF
TRBJ2-1 few TRBV2 . TGTGCCAGCCTGTGGGGGGACGGTGGGACCTACAATGAGCAGTTCTTC CASLWGDGGTYNEQFF
TRBJ2-2 . TRBV27 . TGTGCCAGCAGTTTATATGCCACCGGGGAGCTGTTTTTT CASSLYATGELFF
TRBJ1-1 . TRBV27 TRBD1 TGTGCCAGCAGTTCCGACAGGGAGGCGAACACTGAAGCTTTCTTT CASSSDREANTEAFF
TRBJ2-3 once TRBV6-4 TRBD2 TGTGCCAGCAGTGACCCATCGCCTAGCGGGTTGTATACGCAGTATTTT CASSDPSPSGLYTQYF
TRBJ2-1 many TRBV7-2 TRBD2 TGTGCCAGCAGCTTAGAGGGTTTAGCGGGAAGGACCTACAATGAGCAGTTCTTC CASSLEGLAGRTYNEQFF
TRBJ2-5 . TRBV29-1 . TGCAGCGTTGAAACAGGAGGGACAGCCCAAGAGACCCAGTACTTC CSVETGGTAQETQYF
TRBJ2-2 few TRBV12-3/TRBV12-4 . TGTGCCAGCAGTTTTTCACAGCACACCGGGGAGCTGTTTTTT CASSFSQHTGELFF
TRBJ2-7 few TRBV4-1 TRBD1 TGCGCCAGCAGCCATGGACAGGGGGAAAAGACCTACGAGCAGTACTTC CASSHGQGEKTYEQYF
TRBJ2-3 . TRBV19 TRBD2 TGTGCCAGTAACCAACTAGCGGGTACGCAGGGTACGCAGTATTTT CASNQLAGTQGTQYF